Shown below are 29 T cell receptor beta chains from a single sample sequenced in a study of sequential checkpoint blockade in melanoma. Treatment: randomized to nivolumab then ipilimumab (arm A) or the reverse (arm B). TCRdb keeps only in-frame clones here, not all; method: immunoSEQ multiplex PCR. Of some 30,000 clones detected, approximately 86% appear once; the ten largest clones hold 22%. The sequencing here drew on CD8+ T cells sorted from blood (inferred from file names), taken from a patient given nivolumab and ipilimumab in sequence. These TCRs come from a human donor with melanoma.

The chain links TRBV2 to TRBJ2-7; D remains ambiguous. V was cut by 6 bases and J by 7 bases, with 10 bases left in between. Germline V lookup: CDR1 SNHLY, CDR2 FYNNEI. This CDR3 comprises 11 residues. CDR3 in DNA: TGTGCCAGCAGGGCCTCTAGGGAGCAGTACTTC. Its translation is CASRASREQYF.

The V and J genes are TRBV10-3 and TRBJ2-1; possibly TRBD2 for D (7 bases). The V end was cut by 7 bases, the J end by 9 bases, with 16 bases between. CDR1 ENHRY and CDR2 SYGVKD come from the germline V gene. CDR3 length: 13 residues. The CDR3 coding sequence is TGTGCCATCACCGACGGGGGGCTGGGTGAGCAGTTCTTC. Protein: CAITDGGLGEQFF.

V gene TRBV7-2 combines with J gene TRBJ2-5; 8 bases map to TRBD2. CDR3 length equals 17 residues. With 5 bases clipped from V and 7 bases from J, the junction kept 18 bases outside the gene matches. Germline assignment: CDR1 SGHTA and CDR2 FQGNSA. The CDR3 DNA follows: TGTGCCAGCAGCCCTCGGAGTTGGGGGCGGGGGGTAAGGACCCAGTACTTC. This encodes CASSPRSWGRGVRTQYF.

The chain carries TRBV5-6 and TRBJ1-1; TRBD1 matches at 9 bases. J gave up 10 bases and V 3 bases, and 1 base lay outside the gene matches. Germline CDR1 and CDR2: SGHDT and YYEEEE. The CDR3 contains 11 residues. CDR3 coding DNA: TGTGCCAGCAGCTCGGGACAGGGAGCTTTCTTT. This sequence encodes CASSSGQGAFF.

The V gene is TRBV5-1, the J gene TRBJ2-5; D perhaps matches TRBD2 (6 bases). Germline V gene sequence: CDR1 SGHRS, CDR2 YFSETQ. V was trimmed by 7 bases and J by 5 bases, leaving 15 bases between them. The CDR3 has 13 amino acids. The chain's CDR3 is CASGGLGVETQYF. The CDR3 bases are TGCGCCAGCGGAGGGCTGGGGGTGGAGACCCAGTACTTC.

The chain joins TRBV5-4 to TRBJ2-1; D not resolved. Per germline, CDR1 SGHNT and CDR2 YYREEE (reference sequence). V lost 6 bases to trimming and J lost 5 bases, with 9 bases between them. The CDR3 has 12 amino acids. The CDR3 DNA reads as TGTGCCAGCAAGCTTGAGAACAATGAGCAGTTCTTC. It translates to CASKLENNEQFF. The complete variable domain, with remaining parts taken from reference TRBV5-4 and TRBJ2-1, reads ETGVTQSPTHLIKTRGQQVTLRCSSQSGHNTVSWYQQALGQGPQFIFQYYREEENGRGNFPPRFSGLQFPNYSSELNVNALELDDSALYLCASKLENNEQFFGPGTRLTVL.

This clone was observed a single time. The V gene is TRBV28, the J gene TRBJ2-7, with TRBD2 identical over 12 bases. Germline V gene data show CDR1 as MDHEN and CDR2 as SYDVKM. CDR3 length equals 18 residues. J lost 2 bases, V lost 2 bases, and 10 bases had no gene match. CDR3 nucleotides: TGTGCCAGCAGTTTAGGGAGGCTAGCGGGAGGGCGTCCCTACGAGCAGTACTTC. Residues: CASSLGRLAGGRPYEQYF. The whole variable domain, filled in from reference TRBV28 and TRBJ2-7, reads DVKVTQSSRYLVKRTGEKVFLECVQDMDHENMFWYRQDPGLGLRLIYFSYDVKMKEKGDIPEGYSVSREKKERFSLILESASTNQTSMYLCASSLGRLAGGRPYEQYFGPGTRLTVT.

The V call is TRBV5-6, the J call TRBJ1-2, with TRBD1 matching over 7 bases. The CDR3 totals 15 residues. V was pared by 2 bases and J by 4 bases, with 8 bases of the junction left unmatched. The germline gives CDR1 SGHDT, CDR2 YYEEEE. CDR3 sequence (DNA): TGTGCCAGCAGCTTAAGGGACAGTCCCCCCTATGGCTACACCTTC. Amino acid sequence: CASSLRDSPPYGYTF.

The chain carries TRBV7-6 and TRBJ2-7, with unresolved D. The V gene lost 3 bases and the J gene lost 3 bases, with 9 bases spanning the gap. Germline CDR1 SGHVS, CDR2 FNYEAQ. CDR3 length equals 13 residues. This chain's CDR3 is CASSLYYGYEQYF. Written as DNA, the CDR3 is TGTGCCAGCAGCTTGTACTATGGCTACGAGCAGTACTTC.

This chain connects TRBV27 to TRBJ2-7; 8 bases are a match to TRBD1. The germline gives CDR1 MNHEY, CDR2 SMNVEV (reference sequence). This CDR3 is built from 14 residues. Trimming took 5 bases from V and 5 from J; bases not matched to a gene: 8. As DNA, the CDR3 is TGTGCCAGCAGTACCCGACAGGGGAACGACGAGCAGTACTTC. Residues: CASSTRQGNDEQYF.

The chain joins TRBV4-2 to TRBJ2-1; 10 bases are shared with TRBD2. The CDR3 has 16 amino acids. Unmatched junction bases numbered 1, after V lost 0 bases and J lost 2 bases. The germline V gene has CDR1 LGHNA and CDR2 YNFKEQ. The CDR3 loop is CASSQDGTSAYNEQFF. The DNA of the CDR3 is TGTGCCAGCAGCCAAGATGGGACTAGCGCCTACAATGAGCAGTTCTTC.

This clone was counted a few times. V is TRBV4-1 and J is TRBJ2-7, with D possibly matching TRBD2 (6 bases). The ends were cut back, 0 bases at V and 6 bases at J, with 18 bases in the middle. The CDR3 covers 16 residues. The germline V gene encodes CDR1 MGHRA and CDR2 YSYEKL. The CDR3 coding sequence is TGCGCCAGCAGCCAAGATTGGCACTCGGAGGGCGGCGAGCAGTACTTC. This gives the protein CASSQDWHSEGGEQYF.

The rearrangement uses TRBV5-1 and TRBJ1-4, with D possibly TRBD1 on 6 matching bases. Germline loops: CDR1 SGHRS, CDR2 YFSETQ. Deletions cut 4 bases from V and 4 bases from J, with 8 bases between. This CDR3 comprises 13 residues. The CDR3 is CASSRDNNEKLFF. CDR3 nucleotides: TGCGCCAGCAGCCGGGACAATAATGAAAAACTGTTTTTT.

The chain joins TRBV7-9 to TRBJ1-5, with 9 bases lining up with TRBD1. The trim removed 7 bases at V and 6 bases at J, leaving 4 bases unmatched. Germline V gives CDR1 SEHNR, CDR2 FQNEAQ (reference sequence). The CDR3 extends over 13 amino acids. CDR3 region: CASTTGGSQPQHF. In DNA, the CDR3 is TGTGCCAGCACCACAGGGGGCAGTCAGCCCCAGCATTTT.

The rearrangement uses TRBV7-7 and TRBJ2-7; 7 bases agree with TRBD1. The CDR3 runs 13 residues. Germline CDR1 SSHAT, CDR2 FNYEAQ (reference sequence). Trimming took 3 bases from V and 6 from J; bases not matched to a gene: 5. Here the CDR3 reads CASSFEGASEQYF. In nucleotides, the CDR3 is TGTGCCAGCAGCTTCGAGGGGGCCAGCGAGCAGTACTTC.

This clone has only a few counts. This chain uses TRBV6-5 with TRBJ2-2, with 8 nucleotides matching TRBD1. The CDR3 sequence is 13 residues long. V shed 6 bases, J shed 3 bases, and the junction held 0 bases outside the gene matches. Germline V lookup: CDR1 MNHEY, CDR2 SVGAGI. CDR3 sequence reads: CASRTGDTGELFF. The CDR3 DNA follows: TGTGCCAGCAGGACAGGGGACACCGGGGAGCTGTTTTTT.

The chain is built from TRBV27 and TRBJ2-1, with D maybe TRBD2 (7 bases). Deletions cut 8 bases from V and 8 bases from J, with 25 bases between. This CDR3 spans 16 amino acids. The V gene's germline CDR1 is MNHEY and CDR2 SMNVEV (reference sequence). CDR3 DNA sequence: TGTGCCAGCTCCCACTGGAGGGGGGGGGCTCTGGATGAGCAGTTCTTC. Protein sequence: CASSHWRGGALDEQFF.

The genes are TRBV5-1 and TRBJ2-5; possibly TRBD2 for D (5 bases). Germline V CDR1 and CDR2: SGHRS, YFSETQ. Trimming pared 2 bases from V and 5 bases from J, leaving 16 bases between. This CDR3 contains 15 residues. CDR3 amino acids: CASSLQNGLLETQYF. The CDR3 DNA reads TGCGCCAGCAGCTTACAGAACGGACTTTTGGAGACCCAGTACTTC.

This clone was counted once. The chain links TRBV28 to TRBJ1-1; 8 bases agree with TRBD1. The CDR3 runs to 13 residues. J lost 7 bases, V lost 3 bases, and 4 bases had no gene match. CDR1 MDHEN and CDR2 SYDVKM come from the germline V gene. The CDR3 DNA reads TGTGCCAGCAGTTTGGAAGGGACAGGTGAAGCTTTCTTT. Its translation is CASSLEGTGEAFF.

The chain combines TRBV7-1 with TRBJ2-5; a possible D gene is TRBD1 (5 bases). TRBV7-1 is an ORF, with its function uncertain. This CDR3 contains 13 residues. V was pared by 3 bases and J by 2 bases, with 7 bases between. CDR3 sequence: CASSSDRQETQYF. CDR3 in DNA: TGTGCCAGCAGCTCCGACAGACAAGAGACCCAGTACTTC.

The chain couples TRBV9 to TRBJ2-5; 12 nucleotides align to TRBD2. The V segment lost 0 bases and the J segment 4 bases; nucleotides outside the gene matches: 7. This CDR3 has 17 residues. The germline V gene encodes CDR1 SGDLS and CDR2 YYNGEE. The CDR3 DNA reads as TGTGCCAGCAGCGTAGGAGGAGGACTAGCGGGATCAGAGACCCAGTACTTC. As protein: CASSVGGGLAGSETQYF.

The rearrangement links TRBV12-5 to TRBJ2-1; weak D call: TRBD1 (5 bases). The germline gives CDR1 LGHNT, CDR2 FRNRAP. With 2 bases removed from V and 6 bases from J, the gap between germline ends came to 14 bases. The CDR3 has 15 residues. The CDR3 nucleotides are TGTGCTAGTGGTTTGAACCCAGGGTTGTTCAATGAGCAGTTCTTC. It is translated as CASGLNPGLFNEQFF.

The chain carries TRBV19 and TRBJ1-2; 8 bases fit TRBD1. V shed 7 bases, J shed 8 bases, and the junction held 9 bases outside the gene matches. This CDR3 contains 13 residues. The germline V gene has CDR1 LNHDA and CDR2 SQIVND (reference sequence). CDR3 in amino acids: CASTEGRGHGYTF. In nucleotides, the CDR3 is TGTGCCAGTACCGAGGGCAGGGGGCACGGCTACACCTTC.

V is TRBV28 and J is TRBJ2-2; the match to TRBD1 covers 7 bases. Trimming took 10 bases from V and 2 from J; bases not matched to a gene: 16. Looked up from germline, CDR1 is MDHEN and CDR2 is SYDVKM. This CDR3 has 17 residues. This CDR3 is CAISSFGTDSNTGELFF. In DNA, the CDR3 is TGTGCCATCTCAAGTTTCGGGACAGACTCTAACACCGGGGAGCTGTTTTTT.

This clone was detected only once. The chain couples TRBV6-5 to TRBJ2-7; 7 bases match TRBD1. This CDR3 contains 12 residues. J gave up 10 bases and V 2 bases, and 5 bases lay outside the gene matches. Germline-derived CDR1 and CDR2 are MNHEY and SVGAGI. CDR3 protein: CASSYPGTEQYF. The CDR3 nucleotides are TGTGCCAGCAGTTACCCGGGGACAGAACAGTACTTC.

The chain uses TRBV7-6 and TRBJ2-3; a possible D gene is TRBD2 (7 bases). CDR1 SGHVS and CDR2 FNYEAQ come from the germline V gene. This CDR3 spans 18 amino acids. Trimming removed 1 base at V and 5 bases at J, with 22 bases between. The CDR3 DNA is TGTGCCAGCAGCTTAGAGGGGGGACGGGGGGCCGGGGAAGATACGCAGTATTTT. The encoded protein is CASSLEGGRGAGEDTQYF. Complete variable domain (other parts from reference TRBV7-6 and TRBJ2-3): GAGVSQSPRYKVTKRGQDVALRCDPISGHVSLYWYRQALGQGPEFLTYFNYEAQQDKSGLPNDRFSAERPEGSISTLTIQRTEQRDSAMYRCASSLEGGRGAGEDTQYFGPGTRLTVL.

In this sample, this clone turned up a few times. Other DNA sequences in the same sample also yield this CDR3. CDR3 amino acids: CASSPTGGAYEQYF. DNA for the CDR3: TGTGCCAGCAGCCCTACAGGGGGGGCCTACGAGCAGTACTTC. This rearrangement joins TRBV28 to TRBJ2-7, with TRBD1 as a possible D gene (8 bases). The CDR3 length is 14 residues. In germline, CDR1 is MDHEN, CDR2 SYDVKM. V lost 6 bases to trimming and J lost 2 bases, with 14 bases between them.

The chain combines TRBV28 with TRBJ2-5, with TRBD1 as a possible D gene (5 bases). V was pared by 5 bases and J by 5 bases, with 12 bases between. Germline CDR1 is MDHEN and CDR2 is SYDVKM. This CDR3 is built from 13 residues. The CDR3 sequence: CASSGAGMETQYF. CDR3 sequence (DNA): TGTGCCAGCAGTGGAGCAGGGATGGAGACCCAGTACTTC.

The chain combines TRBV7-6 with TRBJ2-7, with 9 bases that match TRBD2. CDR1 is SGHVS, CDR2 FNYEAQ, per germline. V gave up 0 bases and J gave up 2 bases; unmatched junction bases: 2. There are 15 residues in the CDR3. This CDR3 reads CASSLAPSGTYEQYF. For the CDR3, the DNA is TGTGCCAGCAGCTTAGCGCCTAGCGGGACCTACGAGCAGTACTTC.